These T cell receptor beta chains were read from a single sample in a study of shared clonotypes between healthy human individuals. Using immunoSEQ multiplex PCR, the repertoire was profiled, and TCRdb retains in-frame clones only, with some absent. The profile covers roughly 1 million clones, with approximately 72% appearing a single time and about 1.5% taken by the ten largest. Specimen: memory CD4+ T cells sorted from blood. The receptors derive from a young man in good health. Both conserved end residues are part of each CDR3. The order of the fields is CDR3 DNA, CDR3 protein, J gene, clone size, D gene, V gene, CDR3 length. D genes are given only for firm matches. Clone size is shown for a subset of rows, as once, few, many or a class of expanded clone.

TGTGCCAGCAGCACCGGGACGGGGAGAACAACTGAAGCTTTCTTT CASSTGTGRTTEAFF TRBJ1-1 NA NA TRBV5-4 15
TGCGCCAGCAGGGTTGAGGCGGGGTCCTACAATGAGCAGTTCTTC CASRVEAGSYNEQFF TRBJ2-1 NA NA TRBV5-1 15
TGCAGCGCAATCCGGGACAGGGGAAATACCGGGGAGCTGTTTTTT CSAIRDRGNTGELFF TRBJ2-2 NA TRBD1 TRBV29-1 15
TGTGCCTGGAGCCGGGACAATGAGCAGTTCTTC CAWSRDNEQFF TRBJ2-1 NA NA TRBV30 11
TGTGCCAGCAGGAGTCTAGCGGCAGCGTCCTACAATGAGCAGTTCTTC CASRSLAAASYNEQFF TRBJ2-1 NA TRBD2 TRBV2 16
TGTGCCAGCTCCCAGGACAGCTACGAGCAGTACTTC CASSQDSYEQYF TRBJ2-7 NA NA TRBV18 12
TGTGCCAGCGGGGCTATTCCCGGGATCTTAGGCGATGAGCAGTTCTTC CASGAIPGILGDEQFF TRBJ2-1 NA NA TRBV5-5 16
TGTGCCAGCAGCCCTATGGGGGCAGATACGCAGTATTTT CASSPMGADTQYF TRBJ2-3 NA NA TRBV7-9 13
TGTGCCAGCAGTTTACTTGGGACGAATACGCAGTATTTT CASSLLGTNTQYF TRBJ2-3 NA NA TRBV27 13
TGCAGCGTTGCCTGGGGGGACACTGAAGCTTTCTTT CSVAWGDTEAFF TRBJ1-1 NA NA TRBV29-1 12
TGTGCTAGCAGCTTAGGGGGCCCACATATAGCGGATAGCGAGCAGTACTTC CASSLGGPHIADSEQYF TRBJ2-7 NA NA TRBV7-7 17
TGCGCCAGCAGCTCCACAGGGGGCGGGACTGAAGCTTTCTTT CASSSTGGGTEAFF TRBJ1-1 NA TRBD1 TRBV5-1 14
TGTGCCAGCAGTTCCCCGGGGGCCTACGAGCAGTACTTC CASSSPGAYEQYF TRBJ2-7 once NA TRBV28 13
TGTGCCAGCAGGATCGGCGGGCAGCCCCAGCATTTT CASRIGGQPQHF TRBJ1-5 NA NA TRBV28 12
TGTGCCATCCGACAGGGCGCACCTACTGAAGCTTTCTTT CAIRQGAPTEAFF TRBJ1-1 many TRBD1 TRBV6-1 13
TGTGCCAGCAGCCGGACAGGGTATTATGAGCAGTTCTTC CASSRTGYYEQFF TRBJ2-1 NA TRBD1 TRBV5-8 13
TGTGCCAGCAGCACCGACGGAGCCTCTGGAAACACCATATATTTT CASSTDGASGNTIYF TRBJ1-3 NA NA TRBV7-2 15
TGCGCCAGCAGTGATAGGCGAGATGAGCAGTTCTTC CASSDRRDEQFF TRBJ2-1 few NA TRBV10-1 12
TGTGCCAGCAGTGAAGCGCTTCTTGGCAGGGGGCGAGGGAGCAATCAGCCCCAGCATTTT CASSEALLGRGRGSNQPQHF TRBJ1-5 NA TRBD1 TRBV6-1 20
TGTGCCAGCAGCTTAGAGCCAGCAAGAGGCACTGAAGCTTTCTTT CASSLEPARGTEAFF TRBJ1-1 NA NA TRBV7-2 15
TGTGCCAGTAGTAATCCCCAGAGAAATCAGCCCCAGCATTTT CASSNPQRNQPQHF TRBJ1-5 NA NA TRBV19 14
TGTGCCAGCAGCCTTAACACCGGGGAGCTGTTTTTT CASSLNTGELFF TRBJ2-2 NA NA TRBV7-6 12
TGTGCCAGCAGCAAAGGTGCCGGCAGGCAGACCCAGTACTTC CASSKGAGRQTQYF TRBJ2-5 NA NA TRBV9 14
TGTGCCAGCAGCCGCGGGAGGGCCGAAGATACGCAGTATTTT CASSRGRAEDTQYF TRBJ2-3 NA TRBD2 TRBV6-5 14
TGTGCCAGCAGTTTCCCGCAATTCACAGATACGCAGTATTTT CASSFPQFTDTQYF TRBJ2-3 NA NA TRBV28 14
TGTGCCAGCAGCCCGGGGACTAGGGGAGTTGAAGAGCAGTACTTC CASSPGTRGVEEQYF TRBJ2-7 few TRBD2 TRBV5-4 15
TGTGCCAGTAGTATCGGACAGGGAATGGGAGAGGCCCAGTACTTC CASSIGQGMGEAQYF TRBJ2-5 NA TRBD1 TRBV19 15
TGTGCCAGCAGTGTAACCGTAGCGGGGGGCCGAGAAGAGACCCAGTACTTC CASSVTVAGGREETQYF TRBJ2-5 many TRBD2 TRBV2 17
TGTGCCAGCAGCTTTGGGAGGGAAGCTTTCTTT CASSFGREAFF TRBJ1-1 NA NA TRBV11-2 11
TGCGCCACCAAGACAGGGGCGAACACCGGGGAGCTGTTTTTT CATKTGANTGELFF TRBJ2-2 NA TRBD1 TRBV5-1 14
TGTGCCAGCAGCTTAGACTGGGACAGACCTCTCTACGAGCAGTACTTC CASSLDWDRPLYEQYF TRBJ2-7 NA TRBD1 TRBV7-2 16